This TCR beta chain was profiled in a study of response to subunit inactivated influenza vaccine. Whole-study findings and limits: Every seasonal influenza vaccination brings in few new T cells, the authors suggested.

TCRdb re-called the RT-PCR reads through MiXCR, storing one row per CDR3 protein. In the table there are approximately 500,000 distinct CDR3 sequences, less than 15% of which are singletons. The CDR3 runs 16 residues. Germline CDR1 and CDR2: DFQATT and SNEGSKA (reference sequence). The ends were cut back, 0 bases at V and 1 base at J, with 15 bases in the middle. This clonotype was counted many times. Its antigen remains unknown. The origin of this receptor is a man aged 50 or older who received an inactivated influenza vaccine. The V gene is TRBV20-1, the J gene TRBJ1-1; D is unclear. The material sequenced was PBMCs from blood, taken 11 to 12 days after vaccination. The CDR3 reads CSARDTWVKGNTEAFF. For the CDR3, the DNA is TGCAGTGCTAGAGATACTTGGGTAAAGGGGAACACTGAAGCTTTCTTT.